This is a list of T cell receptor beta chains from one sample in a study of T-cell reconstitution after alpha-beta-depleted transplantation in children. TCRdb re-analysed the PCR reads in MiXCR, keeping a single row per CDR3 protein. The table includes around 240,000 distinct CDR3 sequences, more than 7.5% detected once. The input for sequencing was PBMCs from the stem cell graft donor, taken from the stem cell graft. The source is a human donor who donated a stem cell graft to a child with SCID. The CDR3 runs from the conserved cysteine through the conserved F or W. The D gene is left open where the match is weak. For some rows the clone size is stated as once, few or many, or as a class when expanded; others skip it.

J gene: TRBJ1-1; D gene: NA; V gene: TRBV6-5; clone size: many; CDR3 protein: CASGRGGANTEAFF; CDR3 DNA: TGTGCCAGCGGCCGAGGGGGGGCGAACACTGAAGCTTTCTTT
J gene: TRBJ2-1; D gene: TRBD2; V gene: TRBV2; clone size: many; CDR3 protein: CASSEQGGGYNEQFF; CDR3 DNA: TGTGCCAGCAGTGAACAGGGCGGGGGCTACAATGAGCAGTTCTTC
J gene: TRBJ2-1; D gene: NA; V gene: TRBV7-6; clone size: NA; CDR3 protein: CASSLRDTYNEQFF; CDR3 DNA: TGTGCCAGCAGCTTACGGGACACTTACAATGAGCAGTTCTTC
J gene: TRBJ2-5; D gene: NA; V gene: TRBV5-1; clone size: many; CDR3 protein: CASSFDRRTQQETQYF; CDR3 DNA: TGCGCCAGCAGCTTTGACAGGCGAACCCAACAAGAGACCCAGTACTTC
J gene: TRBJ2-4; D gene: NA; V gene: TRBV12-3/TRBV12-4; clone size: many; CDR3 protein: CASRHLGSENIQYF; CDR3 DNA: TGTGCCAGCAGACACCTCGGGAGCGAAAACATTCAGTACTTC
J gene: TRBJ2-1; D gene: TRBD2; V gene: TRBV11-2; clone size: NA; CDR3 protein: CASSWASGGAYNEQFF; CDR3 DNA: TGTGCCAGCAGCTGGGCTAGCGGGGGGGCCTACAATGAGCAGTTCTTC
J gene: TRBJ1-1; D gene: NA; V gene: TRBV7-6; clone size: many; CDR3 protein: CASSLAGYGDEAFF; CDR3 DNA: TGTGCCAGCAGCTTAGCAGGATACGGGGATGAAGCTTTCTTT
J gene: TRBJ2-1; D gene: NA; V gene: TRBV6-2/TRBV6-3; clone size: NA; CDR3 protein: CASLWGNEQFF; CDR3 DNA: TGTGCCAGCCTCTGGGGCAATGAGCAGTTCTTC
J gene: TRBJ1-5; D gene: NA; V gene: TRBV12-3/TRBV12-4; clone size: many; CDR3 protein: CASSLTDQPQHF; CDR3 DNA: TGTGCCAGCAGCCTAACAGATCAGCCCCAGCATTTT
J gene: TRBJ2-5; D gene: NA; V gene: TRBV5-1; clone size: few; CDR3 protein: CASSKIGPHQETQYF; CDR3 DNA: TGCGCCAGCAGCAAAATAGGCCCGCACCAAGAGACCCAGTACTTC
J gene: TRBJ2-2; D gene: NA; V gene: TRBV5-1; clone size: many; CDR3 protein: CASSDPGSSGELFF; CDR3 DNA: TGCGCCAGCAGCGACCCGGGGTCGTCCGGGGAGCTGTTTTTT
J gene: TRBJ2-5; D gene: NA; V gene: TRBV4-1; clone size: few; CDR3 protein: CASSQESTGAGEEETQYF; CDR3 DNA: TGCGCCAGCAGCCAAGAAAGTACGGGGGCGGGCGAGGAAGAGACCCAGTACTTC
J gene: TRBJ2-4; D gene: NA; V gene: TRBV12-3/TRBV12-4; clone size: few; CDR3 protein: CASSLSGAKNIQYF; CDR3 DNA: TGTGCCAGCAGTTTATCAGGAGCCAAAAACATTCAGTACTTC
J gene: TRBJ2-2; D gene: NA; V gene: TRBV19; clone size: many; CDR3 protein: CASTEGSGGELFF; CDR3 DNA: TGTGCCAGTACGGAGGGCTCGGGTGGGGAGCTGTTTTTT
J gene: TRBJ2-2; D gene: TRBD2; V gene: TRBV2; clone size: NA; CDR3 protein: CASSADWEGAGELFF; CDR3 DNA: TGTGCCAGCAGTGCTGACTGGGAGGGCGCCGGGGAGCTGTTTTTT
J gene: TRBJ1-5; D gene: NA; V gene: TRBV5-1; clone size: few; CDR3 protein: CASSLPGAQHF; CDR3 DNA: TGCGCCAGCAGCTTACCCGGGGCCCAGCATTTT
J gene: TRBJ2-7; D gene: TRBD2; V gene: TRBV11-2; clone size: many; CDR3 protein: CASSLAGESYEQYF; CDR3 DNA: TGTGCCAGCAGCTTGGCGGGGGAATCCTACGAGCAGTACTTC
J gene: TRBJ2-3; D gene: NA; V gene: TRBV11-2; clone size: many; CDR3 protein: CASSLDGPLDTQYF; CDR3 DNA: TGTGCCAGCAGCTTAGATGGGCCGTTAGATACGCAGTATTTT
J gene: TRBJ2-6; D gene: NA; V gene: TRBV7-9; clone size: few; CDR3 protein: CASSLVAALSGANVLTF; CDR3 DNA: TGTGCCAGCAGCTTAGTAGCGGCGCTCTCTGGGGCCAACGTCCTGACTTTC
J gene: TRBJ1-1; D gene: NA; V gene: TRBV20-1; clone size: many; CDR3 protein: CSAREVRADTEAFF; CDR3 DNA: TGCAGTGCTAGAGAAGTCAGGGCGGACACTGAAGCTTTCTTT
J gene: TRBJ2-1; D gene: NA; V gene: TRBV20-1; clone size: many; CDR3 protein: CSARDYGQFF; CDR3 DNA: TGCAGTGCTAGAGATTACGGGCAGTTCTTC
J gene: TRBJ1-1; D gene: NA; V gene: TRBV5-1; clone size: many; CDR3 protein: CASSLGLVQTNTEAFF; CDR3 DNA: TGCGCCAGCAGCTTGGGCCTTGTCCAGACGAACACTGAAGCTTTCTTT
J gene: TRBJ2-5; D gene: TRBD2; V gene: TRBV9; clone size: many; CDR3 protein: CASSEGLAETQYF; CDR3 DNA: TGTGCCAGCAGCGAGGGACTAGCGGAGACCCAGTACTTC
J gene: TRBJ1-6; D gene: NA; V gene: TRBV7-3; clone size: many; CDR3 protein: CASSLSKGPLHF; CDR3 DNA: TGTGCCAGCAGCTTATCGAAGGGACCCCTCCACTTT
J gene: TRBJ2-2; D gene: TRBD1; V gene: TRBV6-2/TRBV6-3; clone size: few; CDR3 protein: CASRPRQGYGELFF; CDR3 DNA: TGTGCCAGCAGACCGAGACAGGGCTACGGGGAGCTGTTTTTT
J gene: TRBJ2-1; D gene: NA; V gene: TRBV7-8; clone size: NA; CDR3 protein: CASSLVPDWGSYNEQFF; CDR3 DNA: TGTGCCAGCAGCTTAGTCCCGGACTGGGGCTCCTACAATGAGCAGTTCTTC
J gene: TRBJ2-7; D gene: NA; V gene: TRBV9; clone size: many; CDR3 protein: CASGPTPLGDEQYF; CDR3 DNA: TGTGCCAGCGGCCCGACGCCCCTAGGGGACGAGCAGTACTTC
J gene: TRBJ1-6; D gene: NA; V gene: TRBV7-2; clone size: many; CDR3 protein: CASSRRGYNSPLHF; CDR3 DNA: TGTGCCAGCAGTCGGAGGGGTTATAATTCACCCCTCCACTTT
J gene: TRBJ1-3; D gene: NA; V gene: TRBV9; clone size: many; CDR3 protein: CASSVEDSAYATIYF; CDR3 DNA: TGTGCCAGCAGCGTTGAGGACAGCGCTTATGCGACCATATATTTT
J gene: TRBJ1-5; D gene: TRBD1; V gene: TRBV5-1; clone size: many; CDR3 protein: CASSPEGQGAQPQHF; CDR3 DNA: TGCGCCAGCAGCCCCGAGGGACAGGGAGCTCAGCCCCAGCATTTT
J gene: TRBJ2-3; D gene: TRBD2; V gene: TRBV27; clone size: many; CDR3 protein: CASSLLAGGRKVPDTQYF; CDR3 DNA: TGTGCCAGCAGTTTACTAGCGGGGGGGCGGAAAGTCCCAGATACGCAGTATTTT
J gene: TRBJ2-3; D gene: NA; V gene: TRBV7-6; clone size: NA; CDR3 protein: CASSFGFQGDTQYF; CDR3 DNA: TGTGCCAGCAGCTTCGGCTTCCAGGGAGATACGCAGTATTTT
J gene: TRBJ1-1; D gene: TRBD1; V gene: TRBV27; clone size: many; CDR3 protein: CASSDTGTGIYTEAFF; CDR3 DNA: TGTGCCAGCAGTGACACCGGGACAGGGATTTACACTGAAGCTTTCTTT
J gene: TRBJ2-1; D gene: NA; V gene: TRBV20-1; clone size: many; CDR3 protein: CSARPGLNEQFF; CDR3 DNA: TGCAGTGCTAGACCGGGTCTGAATGAGCAGTTCTTC
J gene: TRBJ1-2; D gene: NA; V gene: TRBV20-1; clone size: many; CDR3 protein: CSAARGGYTF; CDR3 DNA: TGCAGTGCTGCCAGGGGTGGCTACACCTTC
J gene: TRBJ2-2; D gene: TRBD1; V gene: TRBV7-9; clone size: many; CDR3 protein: CASSLATGVTGELFF; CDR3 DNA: TGTGCCAGCAGCTTAGCAACAGGGGTCACCGGGGAGCTGTTTTTT
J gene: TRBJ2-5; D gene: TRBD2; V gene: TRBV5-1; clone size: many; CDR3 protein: CASSLPSGGGETQYF; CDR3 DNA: TGCGCCAGCAGCTTGCCCTCGGGGGGAGGAGAGACCCAGTACTTC